Shown below are 13 T cell receptor beta chains from a single sample sequenced in a study of T cell repertoires in cytomegalovirus infection. TCRdb re-derived calls from the reads in MiXCR, one entry per CDR3 protein. The repertoire consists of 200,000 to 300,000 distinct CDR3 sequences, with roughly an eighth occurring once and the leading ten covering approximately 1.6%. The sequenced sample consisted of PBMCs. The receptors here all came from a human donor in good health (CMV status not recorded). Some clones in this sample may be carry-over from other donors' samples.

This clonotype was seen ten or more times. The chain has TRBV7-2 and TRBJ2-3; TRBD2 matches at 9 bases. Germline CDR1 and CDR2: SGHTA and FQGNSA. The CDR3 spans 16 residues. With V trimmed by 0 bases and J by 3 bases, 4 bases remained unmatched. The CDR3 bases are TGTGCCAGCAGCTTAGCGTCTAGCGGGGCTACAGATACGCAGTATTTT. Its translation: CASSLASSGATDTQYF.

This clonotype was counted ten times or more. V is TRBV7-2 and J is TRBJ1-2; D uncertain. Germline V lookup: CDR1 SGHTA, CDR2 FQGNSA. The length of the CDR3 is 14 residues. V was cut by 5 bases and J by 2 bases, with 12 bases left in between. CDR3 DNA: TGTGCCAGCAGCCCCCTTCTAGCCAACTATGGCTACACCTTC. As protein: CASSPLLANYGYTF.

Many counts were recorded for this clonotype. DNA for the CDR3: TGTGCCAGCGGCAAAGGTCCGGGACAGGGGCTGAATGAGCAGTTCTTC. Translating it yields CASGKGPGQGLNEQFF. This chain uses TRBV6-4 with TRBJ2-1; the match to TRBD1 covers 10 bases. The germline V gene has CDR1 MRHNA and CDR2 SNTAGT. The trim removed 8 bases at V and 7 bases at J, leaving 14 bases unmatched. The CDR3 contains 16 residues.

This clonotype came up a few times. The chain employs TRBV29-1 and TRBJ2-5; 10 bases align to TRBD1. Trimming at V came to 5 bases and at J to 5 bases, leaving 5 bases not matched to a gene. The CDR3 extends over 13 amino acids. Germline V gives CDR1 SQVTM, CDR2 ANQGSEA. The CDR3: CSVRQGARETQYF. CDR3 nucleotides: TGCAGCGTTCGACAGGGGGCGCGTGAGACCCAGTACTTC.

V usage is TRBV28 and J usage is TRBJ1-1; TRBD1 is a possible D gene (5 bases). CDR1 MDHEN and CDR2 SYDVKM come from the germline V gene. This CDR3 spans 14 amino acids. V lost 10 bases and J lost 4, with 19 bases in between. CDR3 sequence (DNA): TGTGCCATCCTAGTCCCTGGGGGAGGCACTGAAGCTTTCTTT. This codes for CAILVPGGGTEAFF.

This clonotype was seen many times. This chain links TRBV7-2 with TRBJ2-5; weak D call: TRBD1 (5 bases). Trimming removed 7 bases at V and 2 bases at J, with 17 bases between. The CDR3 loop spans 15 amino acids. Looked up from germline, CDR1 is SGHTA and CDR2 is FQGNSA. The CDR3 reads CASTLGAGKQETQYF. CDR3 nucleotides: TGTGCCAGCACCCTTGGGGCAGGGAAGCAAGAGACCCAGTACTTC.

This clonotype was seen at least ten times. The V call is TRBV12-3 or TRBV12-4, the J call TRBJ2-7; D is unresolved. CDR3 length: 14 amino acids. V was cut by 5 bases and J by 0 bases, with 11 bases left in between. This CDR3 reads CASSRIGFSYEQYF. In DNA form, the CDR3 reads TGTGCCAGCAGTCGGATCGGTTTCTCCTACGAGCAGTACTTC.

In this sample, this clonotype turned up many times. The V and J genes are TRBV11-3 and TRBJ2-3, with 10 bases identical to TRBD2. From germline, CDR1 is SGHNT and CDR2 YENEEA. V was pared by 8 bases and J by 6 bases, with 5 bases of the junction left unmatched. The CDR3 extends over 13 amino acids. CDR3 coding DNA: TGTGCCAGCCTTCTAGCGGGGGTGGATACGCAGTATTTT. This codes for CASLLAGVDTQYF.

This chain uses TRBV5-1 with TRBJ1-2; D gene unclear. V lost 4 bases to trimming and J lost 9 bases, with 22 bases between them. This CDR3 comprises 15 residues. The germline gives CDR1 SGHRS, CDR2 YFSETQ. CDR3 nucleotides: TGCGCCAGCAGCCTGCCGGGTGAAGGGAAAATAAGCTACACCTTC. It codes for CASSLPGEGKISYTF.

Ten or more counts support this clonotype. V and J are TRBV7-2 and TRBJ2-7, with D perhaps TRBD1 (5 bases). The CDR3 sequence is 12 residues long. Between the trimmed V and J ends, which lost 2 bases and 4 bases, there was a span of 6 bases. Germline V gene lookup returns CDR1 SGHTA and CDR2 FQGNSA. The CDR3 reads CASSLKGYEQYF. The CDR3 bases are TGTGCCAGCAGCTTAAAGGGGTACGAGCAGTACTTC.

The chain is built from TRBV29-1 and TRBJ2-4; perhaps TRBD1 as D (6 bases). V was shortened by 7 bases and J by 9 bases, with 13 bases between the two germline ends. CDR3 length: 11 amino acids. The germline gives CDR1 SQVTM, CDR2 ANQGSEA. The CDR3 nucleotides read TGCAGCGCTTACAGGGCGACCATTCAGTACTTC. Translating gives CSAYRATIQYF.

This clonotype was picked up a small number of times. The V gene is TRBV12-3 or TRBV12-4, the J gene TRBJ1-5; D unclear. Trimming pared 2 bases from V and 3 bases from J, leaving 8 bases between. There are 14 residues in the CDR3. As DNA, the CDR3 is TGTGCCAGCAGTTTAAACAGAGACAATCAGCCCCAGCATTTT. The encoded protein is CASSLNRDNQPQHF.

The chain links TRBV7-2 to TRBJ2-5, with TRBD2 as a possible D gene (7 bases). From germline, CDR1 is SGHTA and CDR2 FQGNSA. Trimming pared 1 base from V and 10 bases from J, leaving 16 bases between. The CDR3 covers 14 residues. The CDR3 region has the DNA TGTGCCAGCAGCTTAGAAGCGGGGAAGGGGGTCCAGTACTTC. It codes for CASSLEAGKGVQYF.